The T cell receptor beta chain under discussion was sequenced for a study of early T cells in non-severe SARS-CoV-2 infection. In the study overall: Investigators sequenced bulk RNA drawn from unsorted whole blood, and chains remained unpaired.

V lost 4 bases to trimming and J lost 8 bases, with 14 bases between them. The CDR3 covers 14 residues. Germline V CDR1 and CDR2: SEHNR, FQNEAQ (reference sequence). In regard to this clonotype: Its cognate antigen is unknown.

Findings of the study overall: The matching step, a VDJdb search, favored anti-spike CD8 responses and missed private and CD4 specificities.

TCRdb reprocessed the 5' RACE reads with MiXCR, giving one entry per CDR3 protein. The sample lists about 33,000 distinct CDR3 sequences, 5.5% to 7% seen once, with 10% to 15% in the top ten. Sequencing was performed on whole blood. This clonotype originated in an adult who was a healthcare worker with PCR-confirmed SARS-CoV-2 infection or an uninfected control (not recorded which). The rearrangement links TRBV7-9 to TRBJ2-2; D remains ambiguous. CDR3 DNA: TGTGCCAGCAGCTCTTCAACGCGGCCGGGGGAGCTGTTTTTT. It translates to CASSSSTRPGELFF.